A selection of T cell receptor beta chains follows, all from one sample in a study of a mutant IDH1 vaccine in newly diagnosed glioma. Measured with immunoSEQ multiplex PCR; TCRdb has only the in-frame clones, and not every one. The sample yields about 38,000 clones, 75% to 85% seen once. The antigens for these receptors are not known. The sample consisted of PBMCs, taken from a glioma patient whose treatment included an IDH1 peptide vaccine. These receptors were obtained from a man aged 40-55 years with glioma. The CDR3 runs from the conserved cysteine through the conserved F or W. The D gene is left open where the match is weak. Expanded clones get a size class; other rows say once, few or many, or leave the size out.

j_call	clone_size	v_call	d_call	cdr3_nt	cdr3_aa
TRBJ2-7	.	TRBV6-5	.	TGTGCCAGCCGACCAGGTCGGATTAACTCCTACGAGCAGTACTTC	CASRPGRINSYEQYF
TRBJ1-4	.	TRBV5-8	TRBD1	TGTGCCAGCAGCCCGGGACAGGGAATTCCGGTGCGGGTAAAACTGTTTTTT	CASSPGQGIPVRVKLFF
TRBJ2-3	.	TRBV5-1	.	TGCGCCAGCAGATTAGGGAGAACCACAGATACGCAGTATTTT	CASRLGRTTDTQYF
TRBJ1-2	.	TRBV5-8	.	TGTGCCAGCAGCTTGGGTACTCAGGGACACTATGGCTACACCTTC	CASSLGTQGHYGYTF
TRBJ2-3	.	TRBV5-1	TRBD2	TGCGCCAGCAGCTTGGGACTAGCGGGGAGTGGGACAGATACGCAGTATTTT	CASSLGLAGSGTDTQYF
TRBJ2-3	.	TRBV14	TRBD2	TGTGCCAGCAGACTGAGCGGGGGTACAGATACGCAGTATTTT	CASRLSGGTDTQYF
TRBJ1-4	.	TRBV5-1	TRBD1	TGCGCCAGCAGTTCACAGGGGTCTAATGAAAAACTGTTTTTT	CASSSQGSNEKLFF
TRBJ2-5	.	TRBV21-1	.	TGTGCCAGCAGCAAAGCGGGGGGGCCGAAGGAGACCCAGTACTTC	CASSKAGGPKETQYF
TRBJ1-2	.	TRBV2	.	TGTGCCAGCAGTGTGGGGTTGTATCGGGGGGCAGATGGCTACACCTTC	CASSVGLYRGADGYTF
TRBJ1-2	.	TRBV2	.	TGTGCCAGCAAGGGCGGCGCCTATGGCTACACCTTC	CASKGGAYGYTF
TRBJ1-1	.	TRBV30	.	TGTGCCTGGACCAGGGAGTATGGCACTGAAGCTTTCTTT	CAWTREYGTEAFF
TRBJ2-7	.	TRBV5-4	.	TGTGCCAGCAGCTTTCGTCAGGGCGCTACCCACGAGCAGTACTTC	CASSFRQGATHEQYF
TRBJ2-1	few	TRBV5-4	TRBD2	TGTGCCAGCAGCTTGCAGATACTAGCGGGGGGGTACTCCTACAATGAGCAGTTCTTC	CASSLQILAGGYSYNEQFF
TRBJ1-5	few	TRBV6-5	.	TGTGCCAGCAGTAGGCAGGGCCTTAGCAATCAGCCCCAGCATTTT	CASSRQGLSNQPQHF
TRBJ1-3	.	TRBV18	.	TGTGCCAGCTCACCACCGGTTTACTCTGGAAACACCATATATTTT	CASSPPVYSGNTIYF
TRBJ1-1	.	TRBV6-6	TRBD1	TGTGCCAGCAGTTTGACAGGGGAAGCTTTCTTT	CASSLTGEAFF
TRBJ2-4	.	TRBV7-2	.	TGTGCCAGCAGCAGATCCGGGACGGCGATAAACATTCAGTACTTC	CASSRSGTAINIQYF
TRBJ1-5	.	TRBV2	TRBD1	TGTGCCAGCAGTGACCCGGAGGACAGGGGTTTTGGGCAGCCCCAGCATTTT	CASSDPEDRGFGQPQHF
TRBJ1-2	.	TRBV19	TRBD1	TGTGCCAGTAGTAGGGACAGGGCTAACTATGGCTACACCTTC	CASSRDRANYGYTF
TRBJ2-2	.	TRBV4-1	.	TGCGCCAGCAGCCAAGAGGGGGCGAACACCGGGGAGCTGTTTTTT	CASSQEGANTGELFF
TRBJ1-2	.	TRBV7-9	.	TGTGCCAGCAGCTTAGGAACCACAGGGTTAGGTGGCTACACCTTC	CASSLGTTGLGGYTF
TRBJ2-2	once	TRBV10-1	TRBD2	TGCGCCAGCAGTGAGTCGACTAGCGGGGGGTGGACCGGGGAGCTGTTTTTT	CASSESTSGGWTGELFF
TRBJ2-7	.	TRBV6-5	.	TGTGCCAGCAGGGGGGTGAGGGTTTACGAGCAGTACTTC	CASRGVRVYEQYF
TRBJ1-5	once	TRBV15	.	TGTGCCACCAGCAGAGATTTCGGTAATCAGCCCCAGCATTTT	CATSRDFGNQPQHF
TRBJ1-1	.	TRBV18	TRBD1	TGTGCCAGCTCACCCTTGGGTGGGACAGCCCACACTGAAGCTTTCTTT	CASSPLGGTAHTEAFF
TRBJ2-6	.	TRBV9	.	TGTGCCAGCAGCGCCTACGGGACCCACTCTGGGGCCAACGTCCTGACTTTC	CASSAYGTHSGANVLTF